Below, 5 T cell receptor beta chains from the same sample are listed, as sequenced in a study of human T cells and chemical hapten exposure. Time point reported: healthy volunteer bleed at 6 weeks. Whole blood, unfractionated, served as the material for total RNA extraction. TCRdb recomputed calls from the RACE reads with MiXCR, one row per CDR3 protein. This sample has 35,000 to 55,000 distinct CDR3 sequences, with approximately 4% found just once. The sample consisted of whole blood. The receptors were sampled from a human donor in good health. Some clones in this sample may be carry-over from other donors' samples.

This clonotype has ten or more counts. This rearrangement joins TRBV11-2 to TRBJ1-1; D remains ambiguous. CDR3 length: 13 amino acids. From germline, CDR1 is SGHAT and CDR2 FQNNGV. Trimming stripped 3 bases from V and 3 bases from J, with 8 bases between. The CDR3 region is CASSFTEDTEAFF. CDR3 coding DNA: TGTGCCAGCAGCTTCACAGAAGACACTGAAGCTTTCTTT. Based on the CDR3 plus reference TRBV11-2 and TRBJ1-1, the full variable domain is EAGVAQSPRYKIIEKRQSVAFWCNPISGHATLYWYQQILGQGPKLLIQFQNNGVVDDSQLPKDRFSAERLKGVDSTLKIQPAKLEDSAVYLCASSFTEDTEAFFGQGTRLTVV.

This clonotype showed up many times. The chain uses TRBV19 and TRBJ1-6; no reliable D call. The germline CDR1 and CDR2 sequences are LNHDA and SQIVND (reference sequence). The CDR3 runs 14 residues. V was clipped by 3 bases and J by 11 bases, with 14 bases between them. The CDR3 reads CASSIGQKGAPLHF. The CDR3 region has the DNA TGTGCCAGTAGTATCGGGCAGAAGGGAGCACCCCTCCACTTT.

This clonotype has a count of ten or more. This chain uses TRBV27 with TRBJ1-2; tentatively, D is TRBD1 (6 bases). The CDR3 is 14 amino acids. V lost 6 bases and J lost 3, with 14 bases in between. The V gene's germline CDR1 is MNHEY and CDR2 SMNVEV (reference sequence). This chain's CDR3 is CASSANRAYYGYTF. CDR3 coding DNA: TGTGCCAGCAGCGCCAACAGGGCCTACTATGGCTACACCTTC.

This clonotype was detected many times. The V call is TRBV11-2, the J call TRBJ2-3, with 10 positions matching TRBD1. The CDR3 runs 15 residues. The V segment lost 5 bases and the J segment 4 bases; nucleotides outside the gene matches: 6. CDR1 is SGHAT, CDR2 FQNNGV, per germline. The CDR3, as DNA: TGTGCCAGCAGCCCGGGACAGGGGCGACCAGATACGCAGTATTTT. Translating gives CASSPGQGRPDTQYF.

This clonotype has a count of ten or more. This rearrangement joins TRBV6-5 to TRBJ1-1; the D gene is possibly TRBD1 (5 bases). Germline loops: CDR1 MNHEY, CDR2 SVGAGI. Trimming pared 5 bases from V and 4 bases from J, leaving 17 bases between. This CDR3 is built from 15 residues. CDR3 DNA sequence: TGTGCCAGCAGTCGGAATCAGGGAGGCGGCACTGAAGCTTTCTTT. This sequence encodes CASSRNQGGGTEAFF.